These T cell receptor beta chains were read from a single sample in a study of long-term antiretroviral therapy in people with HIV. TCRdb's copy holds only in-frame clones and misses some; the assay was immunoSEQ multiplex PCR. The sample lists tens of thousands of clones, 75% to 90% occurring once. This specimen consisted of unsorted PBMCs, obtained 1.2 years after starting antiretroviral therapy. The source is a woman aged 40 to 50 with HIV. The CDR3 runs from the conserved cysteine through the conserved F or W. A D gene is named only where the DNA matches it firmly. Part of the rows lack a size; the others show once, few, many or a class for expanded clones.

v_call	d_call	clone_size	j_call	cdr3_aa
TRBV7-8	-	-	TRBJ2-7	CASSRTVSSYEQYF
TRBV7-9	-	-	TRBJ2-1	CASSLQGTGEQFF
TRBV27	TRBD1	once	TRBJ2-2	CASSLSDRVNTGELFF
TRBV27	-	-	TRBJ2-3	CASSLYGPTDTQYF
TRBV7-2	TRBD1	-	TRBJ1-1	CASSSTGQLNTEAFF
TRBV10-3	-	once	TRBJ1-1	CATDGSGEAFF
TRBV27	-	-	TRBJ1-2	CASSLWAGAPQGYGYTF
TRBV6-5	-	-	TRBJ1-2	CASSYSRDKNGYTF
TRBV5-1	-	-	TRBJ1-1	CASSLGRNTEAFF
TRBV5-1	-	-	TRBJ1-1	CASSSGDSLLTEAFF
TRBV7-2	-	-	TRBJ2-7	CASSLALAYEQYF
TRBV15	-	-	TRBJ2-1	CATSSEQGRNEQFF
TRBV9	TRBD1	-	TRBJ1-1	CASSVAGQGSEAFF
TRBV19	TRBD1	-	TRBJ1-5	CASSSPTGLPGDSNQPQHF
TRBV14	-	few	TRBJ1-2	CASSQDLKATYYGYTF
TRBV2	-	-	TRBJ1-2	CASSAQSGPYGYTF
TRBV28	TRBD2	-	TRBJ2-1	CASSLREGLGSYNEQFF
TRBV29-1	-	-	TRBJ2-1	CSVVSSLYNEQFF
TRBV14	TRBD2	once	TRBJ2-5	CASSLKGGRALRKETQYF
TRBV7-3	TRBD2	once	TRBJ2-3	CASSLMGLAESTDTQYF
TRBV25-1	TRBD1	-	TRBJ1-2	CASSATPGGGNYGYTF
TRBV19	-	-	TRBJ2-1	CASSYSAVSYNEQFF
TRBV10-3	-	-	TRBJ2-7	CAISGGSLSDF
TRBV23-1	-	-	TRBJ1-5	CASSQSKLLRPRQPQHF
TRBV15	-	few	TRBJ1-5	CATSSTIGHGNQPQHF
TRBV29-1	-	-	TRBJ2-1	CSVDGQGLYNEQFF
TRBV4-1	-	-	TRBJ2-7	CASSQLGTGEQYF
TRBV7-2	TRBD1	-	TRBJ2-2	CASSGDRAAGELFF
TRBV5-8	-	once	TRBJ1-2	CASSLAWEMPEAIDGYTF
TRBV5-4	TRBD2	-	TRBJ2-1	CASSLGTSGYNEQFF
TRBV5-1	-	-	TRBJ2-1	CASSLAGDPLYNEQFF
TRBV7-9	TRBD1	-	TRBJ1-1	CASSQGGTEAFF
TRBV19	-	few	TRBJ1-5	CASSAFSSGGPGQPQHF
TRBV14	TRBD2	-	TRBJ2-5	CASSYGLGPFQETQYF
TRBV4-1	-	once	TRBJ2-2	CASSRGAGAGELFF
TRBV7-2	-	-	TRBJ1-5	CASSSDVYQPQHF
TRBV5-1	-	once	TRBJ2-7	CASSLGSGPGGHEQYF
TRBV5-1	-	few	TRBJ2-3	CASSLGTVGGQPDTQYF
TRBV15	-	once	TRBJ1-2	CATSRTPTTYLGNMYGYTF
TRBV9	-	-	TRBJ2-4	CASSGHKNIQYF
TRBV7-9	-	-	TRBJ1-1	CASSYTLGLLNTEAFF
TRBV6-6	-	-	TRBJ1-5	CASTREPNQPQHF
TRBV5-4	-	-	TRBJ2-5	CASSPKLGEETQYF
TRBV11-2	TRBD1	-	TRBJ1-2	CASSSVTQGSGYTF
TRBV11-1	-	-	TRBJ2-1	CASSSTGNNEQFF
TRBV28	TRBD1	few	TRBJ2-7	CASRAPGGGGEQYF
TRBV9	-	-	TRBJ2-2	CASSSMNTGELFF
TRBV18	-	-	TRBJ2-7	CASSPRDGGWYEQYF
TRBV11-2	-	-	TRBJ1-2	CASSLDLVGGYTF
TRBV4-1	-	-	TRBJ1-5	CASSQYITGLSNQPQHF
TRBV4-1	TRBD2	-	TRBJ2-5	CASSQGLLAGVQETQYF
TRBV4-3	TRBD2	-	TRBJ2-5	CASSQTGLGYQETQYF
TRBV7-9	TRBD2	-	TRBJ2-6	CASSPTSGTSGANVLTF
TRBV29-1	TRBD2	-	TRBJ2-1	CSVVAGVSNEQFF
TRBV7-9	-	once	TRBJ2-1	CASSLAGGNEQFF
TRBV27	TRBD1	-	TRBJ1-1	CASSRTGTNTEAFF